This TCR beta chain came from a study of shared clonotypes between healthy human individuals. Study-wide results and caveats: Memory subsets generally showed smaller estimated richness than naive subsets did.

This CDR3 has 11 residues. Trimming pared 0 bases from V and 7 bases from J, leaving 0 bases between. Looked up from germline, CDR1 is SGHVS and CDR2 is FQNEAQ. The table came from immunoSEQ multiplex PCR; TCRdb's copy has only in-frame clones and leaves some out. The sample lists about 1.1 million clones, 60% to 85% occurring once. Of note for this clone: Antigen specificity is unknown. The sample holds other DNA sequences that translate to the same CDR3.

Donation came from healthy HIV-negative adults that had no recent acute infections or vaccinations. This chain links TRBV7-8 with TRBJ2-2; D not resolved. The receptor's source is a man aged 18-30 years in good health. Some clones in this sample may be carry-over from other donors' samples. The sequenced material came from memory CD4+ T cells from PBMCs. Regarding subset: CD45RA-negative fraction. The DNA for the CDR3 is TGTGCCAGCAGCTTAGCCGGGGAGCTGTTTTTT. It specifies CASSLAGELFF.